Below are 3 T cell receptor beta chains sequenced from a single sample in a study of monozygotic twins with inflammatory bowel disease. Reanalyzing the 5' RACE reads, TCRdb keeps one entry per CDR3 protein, without DNA. The sample table sets out roughly 170,000 distinct CDR3 sequences. The sequenced sample was blood. The receptors were gathered from a human donor with ulcerative colitis or Crohn's disease, or a healthy co-twin of an affected twin (not recorded which).

This chain connects TRBV7-8 to TRBJ2-1; lacking DNA, the TRBD2 call made by TCRdb goes unchecked. The germline V gene has CDR1 SGHVS and CDR2 FQNEAQ. The CDR3 extends over 16 amino acids. This CDR3 is CASSPRLAGRGDEQFF. Drawing the rest from reference TRBV7-8 and TRBJ2-1, the complete variable domain is GAGVSQSPRYKVAKRGQDVALRCDPISGHVSLFWYQQALGQGPEFLTYFQNEAQLDKSGLPSDRFFAERPEGSVSTLKIQRTQQEDSAVYLCASSPRLAGRGDEQFFGPGTRLTVL.

V and J are TRBV3-1 and TRBJ2-2; TCRdb lists TRBD1, though no DNA is available to test this call. The germline gives CDR1 LGHDT, CDR2 YNNKEL (reference sequence). There are 13 residues in the CDR3. The CDR3: CASSPRDSGELFF.

This chain joins TRBV6-6 and TRBJ1-5; TCRdb gives TRBD1 as the D gene, but with no DNA this cannot be confirmed. CDR1 is MNHNY and CDR2 is SVGAGI in the germline V gene (reference sequence). The length of the CDR3 is 13 residues. The CDR3 loop is CASSHQGDQPQHF.